This TCR beta chain is from a study of T-cell reconstitution after alpha-beta-depleted transplantation in children. Unique molecular identifiers were built into the TCRbeta library. In TCRdb, the PCR reads were re-called with MiXCR into one record per CDR3 protein. The sample lists over 550,000 distinct CDR3 sequences, roughly a tenth occurring once. This clonotype was observed a single time. The CDR3 contains 15 residues. V was clipped by 6 bases and J by 1 base, with 15 bases between them. This chain links TRBV12-3 or TRBV12-4 with TRBJ1-1, with D perhaps matching TRBD1 (5 bases). This TCR derives from a human donor who donated a stem cell graft to a child with acute myeloid leukemia. This material consisted of PBMCs from the stem cell graft donor, taken from the stem cell graft. CDR3 protein: CASRGRVGGNTEAFF. CDR3 in DNA: TGTGCCAGCAGGGGCCGGGTGGGGGGGAACACTGAAGCTTTCTTT.